This T cell receptor beta chain was obtained from a study of cytomegalovirus exposure and HLA in healthy donors listed by TCRdb under 2017. For the study in its entirety: According to an earlier analysis of 550 to 700 of the donors, about 180 million T cells yielded over 100 million unique TCR beta sequences and 276 Gb of sequence data. Along with the roughly 700-subject first cohort, a separate validation cohort of approximately 110 different subjects was used. Donor age, sex, ethnicity and CMV serostatus were compiled alongside the repertoire data. Among 398 genotyped donors of the cohort, an average of approximately 240,000 unique TCR beta nucleotide sequences was sequenced per donor, of which roughly 17% were non-productive. All discovery cohort repertoires had been generated on a single sequencing platform. An early release that covered several hundred HLA-typed donors contained approximately 300 gigabases of sequencing data and about 93 million unique TCR sequences. HLA typing included class I and class II loci at four-digit resolution. Rather than using new phenotypic data, the later analysis identified candidate immune exposures from TCR beta sequences and from how often those sequences occurred across donors. The number of donors typed differed by locus, with 629-630 for A, B, C, DRB1 and DQB1, 522 for DQA1, some 570 for DPA1, and some 440 for DPB1. A few DR-DQ haplotypes were treated as single units for association and clustering because of strong linkage in the cohort. A later genetic analysis took genome-wide SNP genotypes for about 55% of the 666 donors and used that subset as a discovery cohort. An earlier analysis of approximately 500 of the donors applied high-throughput TCR beta sequencing to assess whether each TCR beta V gene segment acted as functional or pseudogenic. To study patterns of TCR occurrence, a later analysis re-analyzed previously published TCR beta repertoires from around 670 donors and added high-resolution HLA genotyping. Of the 300 to 500 genotyped donors, roughly 80% were placed in the genetic ancestry cluster associated with self-reported Caucasian donors. To predict cytomegalovirus infection status, the study combined high-throughput TCR immunosequencing, statistical association of individual TCRs with disease status, and machine learning. Using immunosequencing, the study profiled T cell repertoires from 500 to 800 subjects and related those repertoires to cytomegalovirus serostatus. The study aimed to test whether signatures of past pathogen exposure could be identified by cataloging public T cell receptors.

In total, fewer than 750 healthy bone marrow donors made up the cohort. Cohort members were all nominally healthy when sampled, although unrecorded immune exposures were likely present. CMV serostatus was recorded as positive for just under 300 and negative for about 50% of the 666 cohort members, whereas no CMV serostatus was recorded for the donor in question. Every donor gave a peripheral blood sample, and the peripheral blood mononuclear cells from that sample were used for TCR beta sequencing. Genomic DNA extraction from the blood cell samples was performed with the Qiagen DNeasy Blood Extraction Kit. Libraries were prepared through the immunoSEQ multiplex PCR assay. The multiplex PCR relied on a mix of 60 forward primers for TCR Vbeta segments and 13 reverse primers for TCR Jbeta segments. The CDR3 region of rearranged TCR beta genes was amplified from genomic DNA by a multiplex PCR assay. The amplified TCR beta libraries were sequenced on the Illumina HiSeq System as 87-base-pair reads. The paper's data handling went like this. Across the 666 repertoires, a later analysis counted tens of millions of unique TCR beta chains, approximately 12 million of which were shared by at least two donors. Raw reads were error-corrected and collapsed into unique sequences by a nearest-neighbor algorithm in which closely related sequences were merged to remove PCR and sequencing errors. V, D and J gene segments were assigned by aligning CDR3 sequences to IMGT reference sequences. Each retained sequence needed at least a six-nucleotide match to both a V gene segment and a J gene segment. Rearrangements were classified as productive when the CDR3 lacked stop codons and remained in frame with V and J, and all other rearrangements were classified as non-productive. Following IMGT convention, CDR3 was defined as the stretch from the second conserved V-encoded cysteine up to the conserved J-encoded phenylalanine. Sequences without an unambiguous match to a single V gene segment were excluded from the earlier analysis of about 600 of the donors. An earlier analysis of around 600 of the donors classified V segments as functional when productive rearrangements were above 56.7% and as segregating when the standard deviation between donors was above 5%. A statistical classification framework was built to diagnose cytomegalovirus status from the catalog of TCR beta chain sequences. A later analysis assigned V and J genes by comparing TCR nucleotide sequences with IMGT/GENE-DB human TR gene sequences. In a later analysis, CDR3 sequences and most-parsimonious VDJ recombination scenarios were assigned using the TCRdist pipeline. In a later analysis, each TCR beta chain was defined by its CDR3 amino acid sequence together with its V-gene family, and reads without a unique V-gene family were excluded. As a way to deal with suspected cross-contamination and a sequencing artifact, a later analysis dropped 640 or so nucleotide sequences that were highly shared and had low generation probability. In a later analysis, a clonal expansion index for each public chain was calculated from normalized within-repertoire ranks of inferred template counts. Generation probabilities in a later analysis came from a VDJ recombination model fitted to out-of-frame rearrangements, and those results were checked against IGoR. Hypergeometric tests were used in a later analysis to score TCR-TCR, TCR-HLA and TCR-CMV co-occurrence, with a repertoire-size bias correction applied to the TCR pairs. A later analysis estimated false discovery rates by permuting HLA or CMV assignments 20 times. In a later analysis, co-occurring TCRs were grouped using DBSCAN, and TCRdist sequence similarity was added for clustering within HLA-allele-positive subsets. Repertoires with fewer than 30,000 or more than 120,000 public chains, plus five repertoires with anomalous nucleotide sharing, were excluded from co-occurrence clustering. Held by TCRdb, this immuneACCESS table contains in-frame sequences only and omits some clones. Under half of the omission traces to an unresolved V gene where checked; the cause of the rest is unknown. V and J calls and clone size are those listed in that table; D and trimming were worked out from the DNA. The sample table contains approximately 130,000 clones; only one count was recorded for 55% to 75% of them. The ten largest clones represent about 3.1% of the sample.

V ends up 1 base short and J 4 bases short, with an unmatched junction base count of 3. The CDR3 sequence holds 14 residues, the cysteine and phenylalanine included. Just CDR3 DNA is preserved here, 42 bases in frame from base 1. CDR1 and CDR2 are drawn from the germline V gene: SGHRS, YFSETQ. About this clone: Its antigen specificity is not known. One base away there is no much larger clone; base qualities are not given.

Points the paper makes about the study in general: Linkage disequilibrium might explain the correlated functional status among segregating V segments, but an unknown experimental factor could not be ruled out. Across donors, most TCR sequences were observed very rarely, whereas some public TCRs were present in many individuals. Roughly uniform sequencing depth across donors was assumed in presence/absence analyses, although this assumption may not hold. In a later analysis, several top co-occurrence clusters were reported to appear linked to parvovirus B19, influenza, CMV and Epstein-Barr virus. The only immune exposure information available for the cohort was CMV serostatus. The 87-base-pair reads could not distinguish some IMGT-functional V segments, including TRBV6-2 and TRBV6-3, so those segments were excluded. The earlier analysis of 587 of the donors excluded 15 to 20 rarely observed V segments, including chromosome 9 orphons, because counts were too low. A later analysis found that HLA-associated TCR beta chains were more clonally expanded and had lower generation probabilities than equally common non-associated chains. In the study, around 150 TCR beta chains were listed as associated with cytomegalovirus. A cluster of highly shared sequence variants was judged likely to represent a technical artifact of the sequencing pipeline. In vitro tests confirmed that a few of the cytomegalovirus-associated TCR beta chains recognize cytomegalovirus antigens. In this cohort, only TCR beta chains were sequenced, and detectable features were limited by the absence of alpha or paired-chain data. A further reported finding was that TCR beta sequences accurately predicted the HLA-A and HLA-B alleles for most subjects in the first cohort. According to a later genetic analysis, donors in an Asian-associated ancestry cluster had fewer N-insertions in productive TCRs than the approximately 700-donor mean. HLA typing was unavailable for some donors at each locus, so association tests used only the typed subset. In an earlier analysis of approximately 600 of the donors, most TCR beta V segments were observed in productive rearrangements about 87% or about 30% of the time, broadly matching IMGT annotations. The classifier was reported to diagnose cytomegalovirus status with high specificity and sensitivity in both the original cohort and the validation cohort. When HLA alleles, especially DR and DQ, strongly co-occurred, attributing TCR associations to individual alleles was difficult. An association between a missense DCLRE1C variant and V-gene and J-gene trimming of TCR beta chains was found in a later genetic analysis and replicated in an independent cohort. The authors suggested that the approach could potentially be generalized to other disease states and immunological phenotypes. According to a later analysis, most CMV-associated TCR beta chains appeared to be HLA-restricted, and the HLA associations seemed to be driven largely by CMV exposure. In a later analysis, the rate of TCR association differed among HLA loci, with DRB1 alleles having the most associated TCRs and HLA-C alleles having the fewest. In a later analysis, around 17,000 TCR beta sequences were associated with specific HLA alleles at a false discovery rate of 0.05.

The sequenced material came from PBMCs. The sequence is built from TRBV5-1 and TRBJ2-3; TRBD1 lines up with 7 middle nucleotides. This clonotype was sampled from a human donor in good health. The nucleotide sequence is given as TGCGCCAGCAGCTTGACAGGGGTCCCAGATACGCAGTATTTT. Translated, this gives CASSLTGVPDTQYF.